This TCR beta chain derives from a study of beta chain features in type 1 diabetes. The germline V gene has CDR1 MNHNY and CDR2 SVGAGI (reference sequence). The CDR3 runs 14 residues. The ends lost 7 bases at V and 4 bases at J; junction bases unmatched: 8. Findings and caveats of the study: In comparison with healthy donors, patients had naive, central memory and Treg TCRB repertoires that appeared more similar. There was a moderate but significant shortening of TCRB CDR3s in all four CD4+ subsets of Type 1 diabetes patients. When cDNA is sequenced, cells with high TCR expression could be over-represented.

Expressed TCRB transcripts got sequenced, as all isolated RNA was reverse transcribed. The data were produced by immunoSEQ multiplex PCR, yet TCRdb's version contains in-frame clones alone and is incomplete. This table holds about 16,000 clones, 55% found once. This clone has more than one count but fewer than ten. Antigen: not known. The V gene is TRBV6-6, the J gene TRBJ2-7; 9 nucleotides line up with TRBD2. The source material was stem cell memory CD4+ T cells from blood. This receptor was identified in a young woman in good health. CDR3 protein: CASKREAALYEQYF. The CDR3 DNA follows: TGTGCCAGCAAGCGGGAGGCGGCCCTATACGAGCAGTACTTC.